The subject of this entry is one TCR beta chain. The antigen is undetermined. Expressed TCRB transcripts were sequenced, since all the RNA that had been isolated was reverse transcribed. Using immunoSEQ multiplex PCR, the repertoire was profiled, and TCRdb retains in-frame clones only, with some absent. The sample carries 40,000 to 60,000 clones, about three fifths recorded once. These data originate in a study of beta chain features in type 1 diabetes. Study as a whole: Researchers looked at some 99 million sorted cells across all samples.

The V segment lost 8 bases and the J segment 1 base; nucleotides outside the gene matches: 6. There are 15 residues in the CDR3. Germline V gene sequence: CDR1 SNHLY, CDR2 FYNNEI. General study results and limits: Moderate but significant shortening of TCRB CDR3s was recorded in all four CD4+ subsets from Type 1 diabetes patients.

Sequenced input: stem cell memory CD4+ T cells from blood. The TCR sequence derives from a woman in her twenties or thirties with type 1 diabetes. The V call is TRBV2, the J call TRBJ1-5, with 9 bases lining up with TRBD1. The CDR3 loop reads CASGRQGGSNQPQHF. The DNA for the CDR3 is TGTGCCAGCGGACGACAGGGGGGAAGCAATCAGCCCCAGCATTTT.